This T cell receptor (beta chain) comes out of a study of cytomegalovirus exposure and HLA in healthy donors. For this clone: Its cognate antigen is unknown.

Findings and limits, study-wide: One later analysis reportedly identified an Asian-associated ancestry cluster that showed fewer N-insertions than the approximately 700-donor mean. Donor immune exposure was known only as CMV serostatus. Common viral pathogens (according to a later analysis) appeared linked to several of the most significant clusters. Across donors, presence/absence analyses took sequencing depth to be roughly uniform.

CDR1 SQVTM and CDR2 ANQGSEA come from the germline V gene. The CDR3 extends over 13 amino acids. J was trimmed by 2 bases and V by 5 bases; bases with no gene match: 6. The study ran its PCR with 60 Vbeta and 13 Jbeta primers. Libraries were prepared by immunoSEQ multiplex PCR; TCRdb keeps only in-frame clonotypes and omits some of them. The sample holds some 130,000 clones; 77% are singletons and the top ten take around 2%. This sequence was found in a man aged 25-45 years in good health and CMV-seronegative. The sequenced sample consisted of PBMCs. The genes are TRBV29-1 and TRBJ2-7; 7 nucleotides match TRBD1. The CDR3 sequence: CSVLTGNPYEQYF. The CDR3 bases are TGCAGCGTTTTGACAGGGAACCCCTACGAGCAGTACTTC.